These 5 T cell receptor beta chains were all obtained from the same sample, sequenced in a study of cytomegalovirus exposure and HLA in healthy donors. PCR primers comprised 60 Vbeta and 13 Jbeta primers. Sequencing used immunoSEQ multiplex PCR; TCRdb keeps in-frame clones, though not all of them. The table has roughly 190,000 clones, 70% to 75% seen once. Source material: PBMCs. These receptors came from a man between 25 and 39 years old in good health and CMV-seropositive.

This clone has only a few counts. The rearrangement links TRBV18 to TRBJ1-2, with TRBD1 as a possible D gene (5 bases). The V and J ends lost 2 bases and 4 bases respectively, with 17 bases between them. Germline loops: CDR1 KGHSH, CDR2 LQKENI. This CDR3 is 16 amino acids long. CDR3 amino acids: CASSPSTGGLLYGYTF. In DNA form, the CDR3 reads TGTGCCAGCTCACCATCCACCGGGGGTCTGCTCTATGGCTACACCTTC.

This rearrangement joins TRBV27 to TRBJ2-6; unclear D gene. Germline V gene data show CDR1 as MNHEY and CDR2 as SMNVEV (reference sequence). This CDR3 region has 14 residues. Trimming left V 7 bases short and J 0 bases short, with 7 bases between. CDR3 in amino acids: CASTHSSGANVLTF. CDR3 in DNA: TGTGCCAGCACACACAGCTCTGGGGCCAACGTCCTGACTTTC.

The chain employs TRBV19 and TRBJ1-2, with TRBD1 matching over 10 bases. Germline assignment: CDR1 LNHDA and CDR2 SQIVND (reference sequence). The CDR3 has 15 amino acids. V shed 5 bases, J shed 5 bases, and the junction held 8 bases outside the gene matches. The CDR3 nucleotides read TGTGCCAGTAGTCTCGGGACAGGGGCTGGGTATGGCTACACCTTC. As protein: CASSLGTGAGYGYTF.

This clone appeared a few times. This sequence joins TRBV18 and TRBJ1-1, with no clear D. The CDR3 loop spans 14 amino acids. V lost 3 bases and J lost 1, with 9 bases in between. The germline V gene has CDR1 KGHSH and CDR2 LQKENI. The CDR3 coding sequence is TGTGCCAGCTCACCTCTCGAGGGGAACACTGAAGCTTTCTTT. It codes for CASSPLEGNTEAFF.

This chain links TRBV29-1 with TRBJ1-2; possibly TRBD1 for D (5 bases). Trimming removed 6 bases from V and 7 bases from J, with 12 bases in between. Germline CDR1 is SQVTM and CDR2 is ANQGSEA. This CDR3 is 11 amino acids long. The CDR3 DNA reads TGCAGCGTCCCCGGCGGGGGTGGCTACACCTTC. Translated, it gives CSVPGGGGYTF. The full variable domain, its missing parts supplied by reference TRBV29-1 and TRBJ1-2, is SAVISQKPSRDICQRGTSLTIQCQVDSQVTMMFWYRQQPGQSLTLIATANQGSEATYESGFVIDKFPISRPNLTFSTLTVSNMSPEDSSIYLCSVPGGGGYTFGSGTRLTVV.